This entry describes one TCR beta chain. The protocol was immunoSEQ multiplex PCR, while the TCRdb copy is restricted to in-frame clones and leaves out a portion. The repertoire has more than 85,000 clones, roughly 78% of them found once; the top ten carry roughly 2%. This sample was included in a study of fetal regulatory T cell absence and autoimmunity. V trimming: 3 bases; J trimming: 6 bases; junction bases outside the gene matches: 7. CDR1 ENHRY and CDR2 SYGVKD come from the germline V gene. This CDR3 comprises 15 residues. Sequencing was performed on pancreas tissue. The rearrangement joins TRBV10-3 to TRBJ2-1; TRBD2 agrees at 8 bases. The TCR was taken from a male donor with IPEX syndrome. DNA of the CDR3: TGTGCCATCAGTGAAAAGGCGGGGGGCCTCAATGAGCAGTTCTTC. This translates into CAISEKAGGLNEQFF.